This T cell receptor (beta chain) appears in the sequencing data of a study of yellow fever vaccine responses in identical twins. One entry per CDR3 protein results from TCRdb running MiXCR on the RT-PCR reads. The table has around 2,800 distinct CDR3 sequences, around three quarters seen once. The V gene's germline CDR1 is WNHNN and CDR2 SYGVQD (reference sequence). This CDR3 is built from 17 residues. V dropped 3 bases and J dropped 10; count of bases not matched to a gene: 10. The V and J genes are TRBV10-1 and TRBJ2-1, with TRBD2 identical over 15 bases. This clonotype was obtained from a female donor who received the yellow fever vaccine. The sequenced sample was T cells from blood (PBMCs), unsorted or a sorted subset (not recorded which), obtained before or after yellow fever vaccination (not recorded which). The CDR3 is CASSDRGLAGGLIEQFF. The CDR3 DNA reads TGCGCCAGCAGTGACAGAGGACTAGCGGGGGGGCTCATCGAGCAGTTCTTC.